This T cell receptor beta chain originates from a study of blood T cell repertoires in COVID-19. Looking at the study overall: Both acute and convalescent COVID-19 samples were obtained from the United States, Italy and Spain. PBMCs, B-cell-depleted T cells, or T cells provided the cDNA or gDNA that made up the material.

Study processing details: Amplification from reference gene primers served as the basis for estimated nucleated cell counts. Only in-frame clones appear in the TCRdb table, and some are missing; sequencing was by immunoSEQ multiplex PCR. V, J and clone size were drawn from that table, and D and trimming were deduced from the DNA. The sample lists roughly 80,000 clones, approximately 80% occurring once. Between the trimmed V and J ends, which lost 0 bases and 6 bases, there was a span of 11 bases. This CDR3 region has 13 residues. The V gene's germline CDR1 is SQVTM and CDR2 ANQGSEA. This TCR came from a man older than 75 with acute or convalescent COVID-19. The gene calls are TRBV29-1 and TRBJ1-2; TRBD1 is a possible D gene (5 bases). Specimen: peripheral blood. The CDR3 DNA is TGCAGCGTTGAAGACGCCAGGGAGGATGGCTACACCTTC. Its protein product is CSVEDAREDGYTF.